These 14 T cell receptor beta chains share one sample of origin, sequenced in a study of T cell responses to AZD1222 COVID-19 vaccine. Clones were read by immunoSEQ multiplex PCR, and TCRdb kept only the in-frame ones, dropping some. Altogether more than 60,000 clones are present, roughly 82% being singletons, with the ten largest covering 15% to 20%. The sequenced sample was peripheral blood, obtained on day 0 of AZD1222 vaccination. These receptors came from an adult in good health.

This clone has a handful of counts. The rearrangement uses TRBV18 and TRBJ2-3; TRBD1 might be the D (5 bases). CDR1 and CDR2 (germline): KGHSH, LQKENI. The CDR3 sequence is 16 residues long. V lost 6 bases, J lost 0 bases, and 16 bases lay in between. In DNA form, the CDR3 reads TGTGCCAGCTCCCCCTGGTTAGGGGATAGCACAGATACGCAGTATTTT. It encodes CASSPWLGDSTDTQYF.

This clone came up a few times. The chain combines TRBV27 with TRBJ2-7, with 7 bases matching TRBD1. The V segment lost 8 bases and the J segment 2 bases; nucleotides outside the gene matches: 6. The CDR3 contains 13 residues. Germline V gene data show CDR1 as MNHEY and CDR2 as SMNVEV (reference sequence). In DNA form, the CDR3 reads TGTGCCAGCGGGAGAACAGGGGCCTACGAGCAGTACGTC. Its protein product is CASGRTGAYEQYV.

The chain carries TRBV9 and TRBJ2-3; the D is unclear. CDR1 and CDR2 (germline): SGDLS, YYNGEE. The V end was cut by 2 bases, the J end by 0 bases, with 4 bases between. This CDR3 has 13 residues. The CDR3 coding sequence is TGTGCCAGCAGCGTCTCTAGCACAGATACGCAGTATTTT. This gives the protein CASSVSSTDTQYF.

The V call is TRBV29-1, the J call TRBJ2-3; TRBD1 is a possible D gene (5 bases). Germline V CDR1 and CDR2: SQVTM, ANQGSEA. The CDR3 length is 14 residues. V was trimmed by 3 bases and J by 2 bases, leaving 12 bases between them. This chain's CDR3 is CSVEGQILTDTQYF. CDR3 sequence (DNA): TGCAGCGTTGAGGGGCAGATCCTCACAGATACGCAGTATTTT.

V gene TRBV2 combines with J gene TRBJ2-1; maybe TRBD1 (5 bases). Trimming pared 2 bases from V and 0 bases from J, leaving 20 bases between. This CDR3 comprises 19 residues. The germline V gene has CDR1 SNHLY and CDR2 FYNNEI. The CDR3 DNA reads as TGTGCCAGCAGTGAAACAGGTGGTTTGTATCCGAGCTCCTACAATGAGCAGTTCTTC. Its protein is CASSETGGLYPSSYNEQFF.

The chain recombines TRBV6-2 or TRBV6-3 with TRBJ2-3; D gene uncertain. CDR1 is MNHEY and CDR2 is SVGEGT in the germline V gene. The V end lost 0 bases, the J end lost 2 bases, and 9 bases lay between the germline ends. The CDR3 is 15 amino acids. This CDR3 is CASSYSSLVTDTQYF. CDR3 nucleotide sequence: TGTGCCAGCAGTTACTCGAGTCTAGTCACAGATACGCAGTATTTT.

The chain carries TRBV5-8 and TRBJ1-4, with a possible D match to TRBD1 (5 bases). CDR1 is SGHTS and CDR2 is YDEGEE in the germline V gene. The CDR3 is 16 residues long. V gave up 4 bases and J gave up 7 bases, with 20 bases separating them. The CDR3 DNA reads TGTGCCAGCAGCCGAATCTACTCCGGGAGGGGTGAAAAACTGTTTTTT. This gives the protein CASSRIYSGRGEKLFF.

V usage is TRBV12-5 and J usage is TRBJ2-2; D is possibly TRBD2 (6 bases). CDR1 and CDR2 from the germline V gene are LGHNT and FRNRAP. Trimming shortened V by 3 bases and J by 0 bases, and 11 bases separated the two germline ends. The CDR3 is 16 residues long. CDR3 DNA: TGTGCTAGTGGTTTCTTCCCGGGAGCGAACACCGGGGAGCTGTTTTTT. Its protein is CASGFFPGANTGELFF.

The V gene is TRBV4-1, the J gene TRBJ2-5, with D tentatively TRBD1 (5 bases). The V gene's germline CDR1 is MGHRA and CDR2 YSYEKL. Deletions cut 1 base from V and 7 bases from J, with 10 bases between. The length of the CDR3 is 13 residues. CDR3 bases: TGCGCCAGCAGCCAAGTAGCAACAGGGACCCAGTACTTC. This codes for CASSQVATGTQYF.

There are a few counts of this clone. This chain joins TRBV6-5 and TRBJ1-2, with 7 positions matching TRBD1. This CDR3 is built from 14 residues. V lost 4 bases, J lost 9 bases, and 11 bases stayed unmatched. Germline-derived CDR1 and CDR2 are MNHEY and SVGAGI. CDR3 sequence: CASSSTGVAYSYTF. The CDR3 DNA follows: TGTGCCAGCAGTTCTACAGGGGTGGCTTATAGCTACACCTTC.

The rearrangement joins TRBV6-6 to TRBJ1-3, with D hard to call. The ends were cut back, 5 bases at V and 4 bases at J, with 15 bases in the middle. This CDR3 has 15 residues. The germline CDR1 and CDR2 sequences are MNHNY and SVGAGI (reference sequence). The CDR3: CASSPRRGAGNTIYF. The DNA of the CDR3 is TGTGCCAGCAGTCCTAGGCGTGGAGCGGGAAACACCATATATTTT.

The J gene is TRBJ2-1, the V gene TRBV7-2; 11 bases match TRBD2. CDR3 length equals 16 residues. The germline CDR1 and CDR2 sequences are SGHTA and FQGNSA. J gave up 9 bases and V 6 bases, and 13 bases lay outside the gene matches. This CDR3 is CASSSSGTSGGAEQFF. The CDR3 bases are TGTGCCAGCAGTTCCTCCGGGACTAGCGGAGGGGCTGAGCAGTTCTTC.

This clone was recorded a few times. This chain joins TRBV5-1 and TRBJ1-2; no definite D call. The CDR3 extends over 14 amino acids. Trimming cost V 3 bases and J 8 bases, with 17 bases left between them. Germline CDR1 reads SGHRS; CDR2 reads YFSETQ. The CDR3 sequence is CASSSLSLRGGYTF. The CDR3 nucleotides read TGCGCCAGCAGCTCGCTATCCCTCCGGGGAGGCTACACCTTC.

V and J are TRBV12-3 or TRBV12-4 and TRBJ2-7; D is unclear. The length of the CDR3 is 12 residues. V lost 3 bases and J lost 5, with 8 bases in between. DNA for the CDR3: TGTGCCAGCAGTTTCAGCAACCACGAGCAGTACTTC. It is translated as CASSFSNHEQYF.